Here is one T cell receptor beta chain with its context. In this sample, this clone turned up a few times. It lacks a known antigen. Per-nucleotide qualities are absent, and no much larger clonotype sits a single base away. This entry comes from a study of shared clonotypes between healthy human individuals (TCRdb year 2020). Notes on the research overall: A few men and two women, aged 18 to 49 years, made up the cohort. For each donor, three plates each were used for CD4 naive and CD4 memory, two plates were used for CD8 naive, and one plate was used for CD8 memory. To estimate repertoire size and how much clonotype sharing occurs between individuals, the study deeply sequenced the blood TCR repertoires of 4 to 6 healthy adults. Different laboratories and diverse techniques were used to prepare libraries and sequence TCR repertoires, to increase sequencing depth and limit assay-specific biases. Leukapheresis yielded between about 0.85 and 10 billion PBMCs per donor. What the authors observed across the whole study: Sharing across several donors was observed for around 5% of naive CD4, under 4% of naive CD8, over 2% of memory CD4, and about 0.4% of memory CD8 clonotypes. Rarefaction of sorted-subset datasets indicated incomplete sequencing despite the large sequencing depth. Clonotypes shared by all four sorted-subset donors showed higher generation probabilities than non-shared clonotypes. The small number of donors limited the genetic and exposure-history diversity represented. Pairwise subsampling indicated that sequencing depth was expected to affect the degree of clonotype sharing among donors. Naive subsets generally had larger estimated clonotype richness than memory subsets. Sampling was limited to blood, and TCR repertoires in tissue likely differ from TCR repertoires in blood.

TCR CDR3 regions were amplified from genomic DNA by multiplex PCR using the deep immunoSEQ assay. Extracted genomic DNA from each cell subset was distributed evenly across all wells of several immunoSEQ 96-well plates, and each plate was treated as a replicate. For sorted subsets, roughly 200 ng genomic DNA, equal to about 30,000 T cell genomes, was loaded into each replicate PCR. The purified libraries were quantified using a Qubit 3.0 fluorometer, sized with a Bioanalyzer 2100, and then quantified again using the KAPA Library Quantification kit. Every immunoSEQ 96-well plate was sequenced on a dedicated single-read 150-cycle Illumina NextSeq 550 flow cell. The paper's data handling went like this. Because the immunoSEQ output included only junctional sequences and no quality scores, the filtering could not be the same as the filtering used for full-length reads. Sequences were annotated with PyIR, a Python wrapper for IgBLAST v1.9, and V/J genes and CDR3 were assigned using IMGT germline references. Reads were removed for weak V/J assignments (E-value above 1e-6), missing CDR3, stop codons, out-of-frame junctions, or ambiguous translated residues. V3J clonotypes were defined as sequences sharing an identical inferred V gene, J gene, and CDR3 amino acid sequence. The percentage overlap between two repertoires was calculated by dividing the number of shared unique clonotypes by the size of the smaller repertoire. Richness of each repertoire was evaluated using RTK rarefaction, the Chao1 estimator, and Recon v2.1 estimates of unobserved clonotypes. For all TCRbeta clonotypes obtained by the gDNA method from four donors, generation probabilities were computed with OLGA. In TCRdb, the immuneACCESS table is reduced to in-frame sequences with V and J assigned. These tables do not hold every clone; where another copy was compared, an unresolved V gene accounts for under half, and the others remain unexplained. The V and J calls and the clone size are those of that table, but D and trimming were determined from the DNA. A total of about 2.5 million clones appear in this sample, 85% to 95% of them only once. The ten largest clones add up to approximately 0.41% of the sample.

The donors were healthy, HIV-negative adults who had no recently reported acute infections or vaccinations. All donors were Caucasian adults living in Nashville, Tennessee, USA. Magnetic negative selection was used to enrich CD4+ T cells, after which naive cells were positively selected on CD45RA and the negative fraction became the memory subset. Blood was obtained by leukapheresis, after which PBMCs were separated by Ficoll-Histopaque density gradient centrifugation and cryopreserved in liquid nitrogen vapor phase. Purity and quantity of every magnetically sorted T cell population were checked by analytical flow cytometry. Genomic DNA was isolated from every sorted fraction and measured by UV absorbance on a Nanodrop 2000c. CDR1 and CDR2 are read off the germline V gene as MRHNA and SNTAGT. Inclusive of the bounding cysteine and phenylalanine, the CDR3 is 12 residues long. The kept DNA is CDR3 alone, 36 bases in frame from the first base. The trim is 6 bases for V and 7 bases for J, with a gap of 12 bases between the germline ends.

The chain is made from TRBV6-4 and TRBJ1-1, and TRBD1 may be the D gene, going by 5 matching bases. The sequenced material came from naive CD4+ T cells from PBMCs. Taken with the paper, the label for cell subset or site translates to: CD45RA+ positively selected. The TCR originated in a man younger than 35 in good health. Some clones in this sample may be carry-over from other donors' samples. The base sequence is TGTGCCAGCAGACGAGGGGATGGTGAAGCTTTCTTT. It encodes CASRRGDGEAFF.